This entry lists 28 T cell receptor beta chains sequenced from one sample in a study of CD8+ T cells in alopecia areata. Treatment: oral pan-JAK inhibitor, 5-10 mg twice daily. Sequencing templates came from extracted RNA that was reverse transcribed into cDNA. Profiling relied on immunoSEQ multiplex PCR, and the TCRdb table lists in-frame clones only, not all of them. There are about 180,000 clones in the sample; 45% to 60% occur only once, and 10% lies in the top ten. Sequenced material: CD8+ T cells sorted from blood, taken at roughly week 53, from a patient treated with tofacitinib. These TCRs come from a human donor with alopecia areata.

This chain joins TRBV5-6 and TRBJ2-7, with D unresolved. Germline V gene lookup returns CDR1 SGHDT and CDR2 YYEEEE. Trimming cost V 0 bases and J 8 bases, with 9 bases left between them. The length of the CDR3 is 12 residues. CDR3: CASSLAELQQYF. The CDR3 DNA is TGTGCCAGCAGCTTGGCCGAACTCCAGCAGTACTTC.

J is TRBJ1-1 and V is TRBV29-1; perhaps TRBD1 as D (5 bases). The length of the CDR3 is 11 residues. Between the trimmed V and J ends, which lost 7 bases and 2 bases, there was a span of 8 bases. Germline V gene lookup returns CDR1 SQVTM and CDR2 ANQGSEA. CDR3 loop: CSGWDNTEAFF. CDR3 bases: TGCAGCGGATGGGACAACACTGAAGCTTTCTTT.

The chain carries TRBV7-9 and TRBJ2-3; D is possibly TRBD1 (6 bases). Germline V gene sequence: CDR1 SEHNR, CDR2 FQNEAQ (reference sequence). There are 12 residues in the CDR3. V was cut by 4 bases and J by 6 bases, with 8 bases left in between. In DNA, the CDR3 is TGTGCCAGCAGCTCACAGGGTGATACGCAGTATTTT. Its translation: CASSSQGDTQYF.

The rearrangement links TRBV29-1 to TRBJ1-2, with a possible D match to TRBD1 (5 bases). This CDR3 spans 13 amino acids. Per germline, CDR1 SQVTM and CDR2 ANQGSEA. The germline V and J ends were trimmed by 0 bases and 4 bases, with 9 bases remaining between them. Here the CDR3 reads CSVEDSGTYGYTF. CDR3 DNA: TGCAGCGTTGAAGACTCCGGGACCTATGGCTACACCTTC. Full variable domain (remainder filled in from reference TRBV29-1 and TRBJ1-2): SAVISQKPSRDICQRGTSLTIQCQVDSQVTMMFWYRQQPGQSLTLIATANQGSEATYESGFVIDKFPISRPNLTFSTLTVSNMSPEDSSIYLCSVEDSGTYGYTFGSGTRLTVV.

The chain links TRBV27 to TRBJ2-1; 7 bases fit TRBD1. The germline V gene has CDR1 MNHEY and CDR2 SMNVEV (reference sequence). The CDR3 totals 16 residues. V was pared by 4 bases and J by 5 bases, with 11 bases of the junction left unmatched. The CDR3 here is CASSWSSGQYNNEQFF. DNA of the CDR3: TGTGCCAGCAGTTGGTCCTCGGGACAGTATAACAATGAGCAGTTCTTC.

J is TRBJ2-7 and V is TRBV27, with D unclear. The CDR3 runs 14 residues. V shed 3 bases and J shed 0 bases, with 9 bases lying between them. Germline values: CDR1 MNHEY, CDR2 SMNVEV (reference sequence). As DNA, the CDR3 is TGTGCCAGCAGTTTGAGACTGAGCTCCTACGAGCAGTACTTC. Translated: CASSLRLSSYEQYF.

This clone was found a few times. The chain carries TRBV5-1 and TRBJ2-5; TRBD1 agrees at 8 bases. The germline CDR1 and CDR2 sequences are SGHRS and YFSETQ. The CDR3 is 16 residues long. J lost 0 bases, V lost 6 bases, and 10 bases had no gene match. The CDR3 sequence: CASKDGQGPYQETQYF. The DNA of the CDR3 is TGCGCCAGCAAAGACGGACAGGGTCCATACCAAGAGACCCAGTACTTC.

The chain recombines TRBV15 with TRBJ1-2; the D gene is possibly TRBD1 (6 bases). Deletions cut 3 bases from V and 4 bases from J, with 12 bases between. This CDR3 is 14 amino acids long. CDR1 and CDR2 from the germline V gene are LNHNV and YYDKDF (reference sequence). CDR3 in amino acids: CATSRIQGGYGYTF. CDR3 in DNA: TGTGCCACCAGCAGGATACAGGGTGGCTATGGCTACACCTTC.

The sample holds a few counts of this clone. V is TRBV4-1 and J is TRBJ2-4, with a possible D match to TRBD1 (5 bases). The germline CDR1 and CDR2 sequences are MGHRA and YSYEKL. The CDR3 runs 14 residues. Trimming took 0 bases from V and 6 from J, leaving 9 bases between them. The CDR3: CASSQDPGSNIQYF. CDR3 sequence (DNA): TGCGCCAGCAGCCAAGACCCAGGGTCAAACATTCAGTACTTC.

In its sample, this clone was seen once. CDR3 sequence: CAWNLGSGNTIYF. The CDR3 DNA follows: TGTGCCTGGAACTTGGGCTCTGGAAACACCATATATTTT. The genes are TRBV30 and TRBJ1-3; the D is unclear. Trimming removed 4 bases from V and 0 bases from J, with 7 bases in between. Looked up from germline, CDR1 is GTSNPN and CDR2 is SVGIG (reference sequence). The CDR3 is 13 residues long. The whole variable domain, filled in from reference TRBV30 and TRBJ1-3, reads SQTIHQWPATLVQPVGSPLSLECTVEGTSNPNLYWYRQAAGRGLQLLFYSVGIGQISSEVPQNLSASRPQDRQFILSSKKLLLSDSGFYLCAWNLGSGNTIYFGEGSWLTVV.

This sequence joins TRBV30 and TRBJ2-7; D tentatively fits TRBD1 or TRBD2 (5 bases each). V was shortened by 2 bases and J by 5 bases, with 19 bases between the two germline ends. The CDR3 is made up of 15 amino acids. Germline loops: CDR1 GTSNPN, CDR2 SVGIG (reference sequence). The DNA of the CDR3 is TGTGCCTGGAGTTTATCCGGGACGGTAATCCACGAGCAGTACTTC. This codes for CAWSLSGTVIHEQYF.

This clone turned up a few times. The V call is TRBV5-6, the J call TRBJ2-7; TRBD1 matches 7 bases. Germline assignment: CDR1 SGHDT and CDR2 YYEEEE. CDR3 length: 13 residues. V shed 8 bases and J 0 bases; nucleotides not matched to a gene: 5. CDR3 protein: CASTRGSSYEQYF. For the CDR3, the DNA is TGTGCCAGTACCAGGGGGAGCTCCTACGAGCAGTACTTC.

The chain links TRBV13 to TRBJ1-1; D is ambiguous. The CDR3 consists of 13 residues. The germline V gene encodes CDR1 PRHDT and CDR2 FYEKMQ (reference sequence). V was trimmed by 2 bases and J by 6 bases, leaving 10 bases between them. Written as DNA, the CDR3 is TGTGCCAGCAGCTTATCTTTTGACGCTGAAGCTTTCTTT. Protein: CASSLSFDAEAFF.

This rearrangement joins TRBV7-9 to TRBJ1-2; D not certain. The germline V gene has CDR1 SEHNR and CDR2 FQNEAQ (reference sequence). V was trimmed by 3 bases and J by 3 bases, leaving 5 bases between them. The CDR3 extends over 12 amino acids. The CDR3 is CASSLSDYGYTF. The CDR3 DNA follows: TGTGCCAGCAGCTTGTCGGACTATGGCTACACCTTC.

The gene calls are TRBV5-6 and TRBJ1-4; D unresolved. CDR3 length: 14 residues. Germline CDR1 reads SGHDT; CDR2 reads YYEEEE. Trimming cost V 2 bases and J 2 bases, with 7 bases left between them. DNA of the CDR3: TGTGCCAGCAGCTTTGGGGTGACTAATGAAAAACTGTTTTTT. Residues: CASSFGVTNEKLFF.

This clone was picked up a small number of times. The gene calls are TRBV15 and TRBJ2-1; a weak D match, TRBD1 (6 bases). Trimming took 3 bases from V and 5 from J, leaving 11 bases between them. This CDR3 contains 14 residues. From germline, CDR1 is LNHNV and CDR2 YYDKDF (reference sequence). CDR3 sequence reads: CATSRPSGDNEQFF. CDR3 nucleotides: TGTGCCACCAGCAGGCCCTCAGGGGACAATGAGCAGTTCTTC.

This clone was seen many times. V is TRBV10-3 and J is TRBJ1-2; D is ambiguous. CDR1 ENHRY and CDR2 SYGVKD come from the germline V gene. V was shortened by 10 bases and J by 2 bases, with 8 bases between the two germline ends. The length of the CDR3 is 11 residues. CDR3 sequence (DNA): TGTGCCACCCAGGAAAACTATGGCTACACCTTC. Its protein is CATQENYGYTF.

This rearrangement joins TRBV27 to TRBJ1-1, with a possible D match to TRBD1 (5 bases). Trimming stripped 2 bases from V and 8 bases from J, with 12 bases between. CDR1 is MNHEY, CDR2 SMNVEV, per germline (reference sequence). CDR3 length: 13 amino acids. CDR3 in amino acids: CASSLGGTTEAFF. DNA for the CDR3: TGTGCCAGCAGTTTAGGCGGGACGACGGAAGCTTTCTTT.

This clone was seen only a few times. The chain recombines TRBV5-1 with TRBJ2-7; 7 nucleotides align to TRBD1. Germline trimming cut 3 bases from V and 0 bases from J; bases unmatched to any gene: 3. Germline V gene sequence: CDR1 SGHRS, CDR2 YFSETQ. The CDR3 sequence is 14 residues long. As DNA, the CDR3 is TGCGCCAGCAGCTCCGGGACAGCCTCCTACGAGCAGTACTTC. Translated: CASSSGTASYEQYF.

Ten or more counts support this clone. The chain has TRBV7-3 and TRBJ2-7, with TRBD1 matching 8 bases. The CDR3 covers 13 residues. The trim removed 3 bases at V and 3 bases at J, leaving 1 base unmatched. Germline assignment: CDR1 SGHTA and CDR2 FQGTGA. The CDR3 sequence is CASSFGTGYEQYF. The CDR3 bases are TGTGCCAGCAGCTTTGGGACAGGCTACGAGCAGTACTTC.

In its sample, this clone was seen a few times. The same CDR3 is also encoded by other DNA sequences in this sample. The chain has TRBV5-6 and TRBJ2-7; no reliable D call. The CDR3 runs to 13 residues. The V end lost 0 bases, the J end lost 2 bases, and 6 bases lay between the germline ends. CDR1 SGHDT and CDR2 YYEEEE come from the germline V gene. The CDR3 here is CASSLGSTYEQYF. CDR3 DNA: TGTGCCAGCAGCTTGGGGTCCACCTACGAGCAGTACTTC.

The chain joins TRBV29-1 to TRBJ1-5, with D hard to call. The germline V gene encodes CDR1 SQVTM and CDR2 ANQGSEA. CDR3 length: 12 residues. Trimming took off 7 bases at V and 2 bases at J, with 9 bases between the two ends. The CDR3: CSASLGNQPQHF. The CDR3 region has the DNA TGCAGCGCATCACTTGGCAATCAGCCCCAGCATTTT.

This clone was counted between two and nine times. The chain employs TRBV30 and TRBJ1-2; no clear D. Trimming pared 0 bases from V and 3 bases from J, leaving 14 bases between. Germline CDR1 is GTSNPN and CDR2 is SVGIG (reference sequence). The CDR3 has 15 amino acids. The CDR3 loop is CAWSVGQFRDYGYTF. In nucleotides, the CDR3 is TGTGCCTGGAGTGTAGGGCAGTTCCGGGACTATGGCTACACCTTC.

V is TRBV7-6 and J is TRBJ2-7, with 8 bases lining up with TRBD1. With V trimmed by 5 bases and J by 4 bases, 7 bases remained unmatched. The CDR3 has 14 residues. Germline lookup yields CDR1 SGHVS and CDR2 FNYEAQ. In nucleotides, the CDR3 is TGTGCCAGCAGCCTAGACAGGGGACCTTACGAGCAGTACTTC. Translating gives CASSLDRGPYEQYF.

J is TRBJ1-2 and V is TRBV29-1; D uncertain. The V and J ends lost 0 bases and 4 bases respectively, with 18 bases between them. The germline CDR1 and CDR2 sequences are SQVTM and ANQGSEA. The CDR3 is made up of 16 amino acids. As DNA, the CDR3 is TGCAGCGTTGAAGACCCCCCAGGTTCAGGAGGCTATGGCTACACCTTC. This encodes CSVEDPPGSGGYGYTF.

V gene TRBV27 combines with J gene TRBJ2-5; 8 bases map to TRBD2. Trimming removed 7 bases from V and 4 bases from J; junction bases left unmatched: 11. From germline, CDR1 is MNHEY and CDR2 SMNVEV (reference sequence). The CDR3 loop spans 15 amino acids. The CDR3 bases are TGTGCCAGCACCCCCATCGGGACTAGAGGAGAGACCCAGTACTTC. It is translated as CASTPIGTRGETQYF.

The chain couples TRBV6-6 to TRBJ2-5; the match to TRBD2 covers 9 bases. CDR3 size: 16 residues. V lost 2 bases to trimming and J lost 5 bases; unmatched junction nucleotides: 9. Germline CDR1 reads MNHNY; CDR2 reads SVGAGI (reference sequence). The CDR3 protein is CASSYTAGGLGETQYF. The CDR3 nucleotides read TGTGCCAGCAGTTACACAGCGGGGGGCCTAGGGGAGACCCAGTACTTC.

The chain uses TRBV7-9 and TRBJ2-7; 9 bases map to TRBD1. Germline CDR1 reads SEHNR; CDR2 reads FQNEAQ (reference sequence). The CDR3 contains 14 residues. The J segment lost 3 bases and the V segment lost 5 bases, leaving 5 bases of the junction unmatched. The CDR3 protein is CASSPNRGLYEQYF. The CDR3 DNA follows: TGTGCCAGCAGCCCAAACAGGGGGCTCTACGAGCAGTACTTC. Supplemented by reference TRBV7-9 and TRBJ2-7, the full variable domain reads DTGVSQNPRHKITKRGQNVTFRCDPISEHNRLYWYRQTLGQGPEFLTYFQNEAQLEKSRLLSDRFSAERPKGSFSTLEIQRTEQGDSAMYLCASSPNRGLYEQYFGPGTRLTVT.